Described below is a single T cell receptor beta chain sequence and its context. Antigen: not known. Sequencing used immunoSEQ multiplex PCR; TCRdb keeps in-frame clones, though not all of them. Of 90,000 to 100,000 clones listed, 86% were seen once; the top ten hold approximately 7.9%. The entry originates in a study of radiation and T cells in renal cell carcinoma. The CDR3 loop spans 16 amino acids. V lost 7 bases, J lost 0 bases, and 16 bases lay in between. Per germline, CDR1 ENHRY and CDR2 SYGVKD. Time point defined: baseline pretreatment blood. As to treatment: 15 Gy SBRT to primary tumor, nephrectomy 4 weeks later. Notes on the study in general: Baseline intratumoral clonotype presence is unknown without pretreatment biopsies. In blood, top tumor clones expanded by 2 weeks, shrinking by 4.

This clonotype was sampled from a man aged 50 to 59 with renal cell carcinoma. Sequencing was performed on blood, taken from a patient whose treatment included radiotherapy and nephrectomy. The chain couples TRBV10-3 to TRBJ2-1, with D possibly matching TRBD2 (5 bases). The CDR3 sequence: CAINPRAGGSYNEQFF. The DNA for the CDR3 is TGTGCCATCAACCCCCGGGCGGGTGGCTCCTACAATGAGCAGTTCTTC.